The present T cell receptor beta chain was sequenced within a study of T cell repertoires in cytomegalovirus infection. About the study: Evidence of both CMV infection and a matching HLA type came from public TCR beta signatures. Study results and limitations: In two of eight donors, the top clonotype was HLA-C-restricted CMV-specific.

This clonotype has only a few counts. Its antigen is not identified. This CDR3 contains 16 residues. Germline trimming cut 6 bases from V and 5 bases from J; bases unmatched to any gene: 13. TCRdb itself ran the reads through MiXCR, one entry per CDR3 protein. This table holds hundreds of thousands of distinct CDR3 sequences, approximately 33% found once. The specimen was cultured PBMCs, collected from culture after CMV antigen stimulation. The TCR originated in a human donor in good health (CMV status not recorded). Some clones in this sample may be carry-over from other donors' samples. The chain recombines TRBV12-3 or TRBV12-4 with TRBJ2-1; 7 positions match TRBD1. This chain's CDR3 is CASRGTVLISDNEQFF. The CDR3, as DNA: TGTGCCAGCAGGGGGACAGTTTTGATTTCTGACAATGAGCAGTTCTTC.